Sequencing of this T cell receptor beta chain was carried out in a study of beta chain features in type 1 diabetes. V was trimmed by 1 base and J by 3 bases, leaving 8 bases between them. Germline V lookup: CDR1 SGHAT, CDR2 FQNNGV. The CDR3 contains 14 residues. In this sample, this clone turned up a few times. The antigen is not known. This sample also contains other DNA sequences that code for the same CDR3. The study, taken as a whole, reports: There was no resolution here of whether HLA type influences TCRB rearrangement.

The investigators reverse transcribed all of the isolated RNA, so they sequenced expressed TCRB transcripts. Naive, central memory and regulatory T cell samples averaged about 3.57 million reads. Produced via immunoSEQ multiplex PCR; TCRdb's table is partial and in-frame only. The sample includes about 930,000 clones, roughly a sixth of them seen just once. CD4+ naive, central memory, regulatory and stem cell-like memory subsets were isolated by sorting on CD45RO/CCR7/CD25/CD127/CD95/CD27. Input material: naive CD4+ T cells from blood. The rearrangement uses TRBV11-2 and TRBJ2-3, with D possibly being TRBD2 (5 bases). The receptor comes from a woman aged 18-35 years in good health. In DNA form, the CDR3 reads TGTGCCAGCAGCTTAGGCGGGTCTACAGATACGCAGTATTTT. Its protein is CASSLGGSTDTQYF.